The T cell receptor (beta chain) under discussion was sequenced for a study of blood T cell repertoires in COVID-19. Authors' data handling: Reference gene primers were amplified, and this amplification served to estimate nucleated cell counts. Assay: immunoSEQ multiplex PCR; the TCRdb copy retains only in-frame clones and omits some. V and J calls and clone size are copied from that table; D and trimming were computed from the DNA. In the table there are approximately 210,000 clones, about 83% of which are singletons. There are 14 residues in the CDR3. CDR1 SGHDT and CDR2 YYEEEE come from the germline V gene. V lost 4 bases, J lost 4 bases, and 5 bases stayed unmatched.

This rearrangement joins TRBV5-6 to TRBJ1-5; 7 positions agree with TRBD1. The receptor was isolated from a woman between 45 and 60 years old with acute or convalescent COVID-19. The sequencing input was peripheral blood. CDR3 sequence: CASSEDRENQPQHF. DNA for the CDR3: TGTGCCAGCAGCGAAGACAGGGAAAATCAGCCCCAGCATTTT.